This TCR beta chain was recorded in a study of blood T cell repertoires in COVID-19. Original methodology: The assay estimated nucleated cells by amplifying reference gene primers. Here immunoSEQ multiplex PCR was the method, and the copy in TCRdb shows in-frame clones only, minus some. That table gives V, J and clone size, and the DNA gave D and trimming. Here the sample spans 110,000 to 150,000 clones, around 86% being singletons. The age range of participants was about 18 to 95 years, with residence in about two dozen US areas. Assignments of participants to cohorts depended upon their own reported clinical history. Two negative PCRs, clearance, or symptom resolution characterized the recovered Cohort 3 donors. Trimming took off 5 bases at V and 6 bases at J, with 5 bases between the two ends. Germline CDR1 is MDHEN and CDR2 is SYDVKM. This CDR3 is built from 11 residues.

This chain links TRBV28 with TRBJ1-5; no clear D gene. The sample taken for sequencing was PBMCs or T cells enriched from blood (not recorded which). The TCR originated in a man in his fifties who had recovered from COVID-19. The CDR3 loop is CASSTSQPQHF. The CDR3 DNA sequence: TGTGCCAGCAGTACCAGTCAGCCCCAGCATTTT. The variable domain in full, completed from reference TRBV28 and TRBJ1-5, reads DVKVTQSSRYLVKRTGEKVFLECVQDMDHENMFWYRQDPGLGLRLIYFSYDVKMKEKGDIPEGYSVSREKKERFSLILESASTNQTSMYLCASSTSQPQHFGDGTRLSIL.